The 7 T cell receptor beta chains in this list originate from one sample, sequenced in a study of blood T cells in healthy people across ages. Sample-barcoded 5' priming and a J-beta primer mix drove a second PCR of roughly 6 to 12 cycles. In TCRdb, the 5' RACE reads were re-called with MiXCR into one record per CDR3 protein. The data show roughly 2 million distinct CDR3 sequences, less than 50% seen once. The sequenced material came from blood. Receptor source: a woman between 35 and 50 years old in good health.

The chain has TRBV27 and TRBJ1-4; 8 bases are a match to TRBD1. This CDR3 region has 16 residues. Per germline, CDR1 MNHEY and CDR2 SMNVEV (reference sequence). V lost 3 bases, J lost 2 bases, and 5 bases stayed unmatched. The CDR3 DNA sequence: TGTGCCAGCAGTTTGACAGGGGCGTATACTAATGAAAAACTGTTTTTT. Its protein is CASSLTGAYTNEKLFF.

The rearrangement links TRBV3-1 to TRBJ1-2; 7 bases align to TRBD1. CDR1 is LGHDT and CDR2 is YNNKEL in the germline V gene (reference sequence). This CDR3 contains 14 residues. The J segment lost 5 bases and the V segment lost 3 bases, leaving 6 bases of the junction unmatched. CDR3 DNA: TGTGCCAGCAGCCAGGCGGGACAGACATATGGCTACACCTTC. It specifies CASSQAGQTYGYTF.

This chain links TRBV12-3 or TRBV12-4 with TRBJ2-7; TRBD2 matches at 10 bases. This CDR3 is 15 amino acids long. V was pared by 3 bases and J by 3 bases, with 5 bases of the junction left unmatched. The CDR3 sequence: CASSFPSGGIYEQYF. CDR3 DNA sequence: TGTGCCAGCAGTTTCCCTAGCGGGGGTATCTACGAGCAGTACTTC.

V and J are TRBV11-1 and TRBJ2-3, with D possibly called TRBD1 or TRBD2 (5 bases each). Per the germline V gene, CDR1 is SGHAT and CDR2 is FQDESV (reference sequence). The CDR3 is 15 residues long. Trimming pared 6 bases from V and 11 bases from J, leaving 24 bases between. CDR3 protein: CASSLTTYTGGEQYF. CDR3 bases: TGTGCCAGCAGTTTAACCACCTACACTGGGGGAGAGCAGTATTTT.

Remarks on this clonotype: Mismatch with germline at one junction end may stem from a read error. The chain combines TRBV10-3 with TRBJ1-6; maybe TRBD1 (5 bases). CDR1 is ENHRY and CDR2 is SYGVKD in the germline V gene. The CDR3 runs to 13 residues. The CDR3 DNA reads TGTGCCATCGGTGAGTGGGGGAATTCACCCCTCCACTTT. Translated: CAIGEWGNSPLHF.

This clonotype was observed a handful of times. V and J are TRBV12-3 or TRBV12-4 and TRBJ2-4; D possibly corresponds to TRBD2 (5 bases). The V and J ends lost 0 bases and 0 bases respectively, with 12 bases between them. The CDR3 extends over 17 amino acids. The CDR3 DNA follows: TGTGCCAGCAGTTTAGCGCCCGGGGAGAGAGCCAAAAACATTCAGTACTTC. It yields the protein CASSLAPGERAKNIQYF.

V usage is TRBV4-2 and J usage is TRBJ2-3; D uncertain. Germline V gene data show CDR1 as LGHNA and CDR2 as YNFKEQ. Trimming pared 2 bases from V and 2 bases from J, leaving 14 bases between. The CDR3 has 16 residues. The CDR3 protein is CASSQRSQDYTDTQYF. The CDR3 DNA reads TGTGCCAGCAGCCAAAGGTCACAAGATTACACAGATACGCAGTATTTT.